This is a list of T cell receptor beta chains from one sample in a study of T cells in Graves' hyperthyroidism and ophthalmopathy. TCRdb used MiXCR to reprocess the multiplex PCR reads, holding one entry per CDR3 protein. The sample comprises some 300,000 distinct CDR3 sequences, approximately 18% of which are singletons, and less than 40% rests with the top ten. The sample was blood. The receptor source for this set is a man aged 45-65 years with Graves' ophthalmopathy. Each CDR3 is given with its conserved first and last residue. The order of the fields is clone size, CDR3 length, D gene, J gene, V gene, CDR3 protein, CDR3 DNA. A D gene is named only where the DNA matches it firmly. Expanded clones are given a class, and other clones once, few, many or no size at all.

>few|12|TRBD2|TRBJ2-1|TRBV11-3
CASSSSAGGRFF
TGTGCCAGCAGCTCATCAGCGGGAGGCAGGTTCTTC
>-|13|TRBD1|TRBJ1-1|TRBV20-1
CSAGDRRKAEAFF
TGCAGTGCTGGGGACAGACGGAAGGCTGAAGCTTTCTTT
>-|15|TRBD2|TRBJ2-1|TRBV13
CASSFGLAGVNEQFF
TGTGCCAGCAGTTTTGGACTAGCGGGGGTGAATGAGCAGTTCTTC
>many|15|-|TRBJ1-1|TRBV5-1
CASSLGSAGHTEAFF
TGCGCCAGCAGCTTGGGGTCGGCAGGGCACACTGAAGCTTTCTTT
>few|15|TRBD1|TRBJ2-1|TRBV30
CAWTAGQGAYNEQFF
TGTGCCTGGACCGCGGGACAGGGGGCCTACAATGAGCAGTTCTTC
>many|13|-|TRBJ2-1|TRBV28
CANSDLFNNEQFF
TGTGCCAACTCGGACTTGTTTAACAATGAGCAGTTCTTC
>few|15|-|TRBJ2-3|TRBV9
CASSVGGPGTDTQYF
TGTGCCAGCAGCGTAGGAGGTCCCGGCACAGATACGCAGTATTTT
>few|14|-|TRBJ1-1|TRBV28
CASTRLQGSTEAFF
TGTGCCAGCACCAGATTACAGGGAAGTACTGAAGCTTTCTTT
>few|16|-|TRBJ2-7|TRBV7-9
CASSSWDSWGSYEQYF
TGTGCCAGCAGCTCCTGGGACTCATGGGGCTCCTACGAGCAGTACTTC
>-|17|-|TRBJ1-2|TRBV12-3/TRBV12-4
CASSPDVTGLRGYGYTF
TGTGCCAGCAGCCCCGACGTTACAGGGCTGAGAGGTTATGGCTACACCTTC
>few|17|TRBD1|TRBJ1-1|TRBV7-3
CASNSPTGDPINTEAFF
TGTGCCAGCAACTCTCCCACAGGGGACCCCATAAACACTGAAGCTTTCTTT
>many|13|-|TRBJ1-5|TRBV20-1
CSAQGDTNQPQHF
TGCAGTGCCCAAGGGGACACCAATCAGCCCCAGCATTTT
>-|14|TRBD2|TRBJ2-1|TRBV27
CASSLITSGNEQFF
TGTGCCAGCAGTTTAATTACTAGCGGTAATGAGCAGTTCTTC
>-|15|-|TRBJ1-3|TRBV7-2
CASSWMAASGNTIYF
TGTGCCAGCAGTTGGATGGCAGCCTCTGGAAACACCATATATTTT
>few|16|-|TRBJ1-2|TRBV6-1
CASSRDEVAGGYGYTF
TGTGCCAGCAGTAGGGATGAGGTAGCGGGGGGCTATGGCTACACCTTC
>-|12|-|TRBJ2-2|TRBV5-1
CASSMYTGELFF
TGCGCCAGCAGCATGTACACCGGGGAGCTGTTTTTT
>many|16|TRBD2|TRBJ2-5|TRBV2
CASSRTSGRFQETQYF
TGTGCCAGCAGTAGGACTAGCGGCAGATTTCAAGAGACCCAGTACTTC
>-|18|TRBD2|TRBJ2-1|TRBV6-1
CASSSGLAGGSSYNEQFF
TGTGCCAGCAGCTCGGGACTAGCGGGAGGGAGCTCCTACAATGAGCAGTTCTTC
>many|15|TRBD2|TRBJ2-1|TRBV12-3/TRBV12-4
CASSRTSGSVNEQFF
TGTGCCAGCAGTCGGACTAGCGGGAGTGTAAATGAGCAGTTCTTC
>many|15|-|TRBJ1-1|TRBV2
CASSEARPSNTEAFF
TGTGCCAGCAGTGAAGCGCGGCCTTCGAACACTGAAGCTTTCTTT
>-|13|TRBD1|TRBJ2-2|TRBV6-1
CASLGQPTGELFF
TGTGCCAGCTTGGGACAGCCCACCGGGGAGCTGTTTTTT
>many|14|-|TRBJ2-7|TRBV7-8
CASSLSPQGYEQYF
TGTGCCAGCAGCTTATCCCCGCAGGGCTACGAGCAGTACTTC
>-|13|-|TRBJ2-7|TRBV6-1
CASGPTVSYEQYF
TGTGCCAGCGGTCCTACGGTCTCCTACGAGCAGTACTTC
>-|17|TRBD1|TRBJ2-7|TRBV7-9
CASSLPPRDRGPEEQYF
TGTGCCAGCAGCTTACCTCCCCGGGACAGGGGGCCTGAAGAGCAGTACTTC
>few|14|-|TRBJ1-1|TRBV4-1
CASSQDVMNTEAFF
TGCGCCAGCAGCCAAGACGTCATGAACACTGAAGCTTTCTTT
>many|17|-|TRBJ2-2|TRBV2
CASSTKLPGINTGELFF
TGTGCCAGCAGTACCAAGCTACCAGGAATCAACACCGGGGAGCTGTTTTTT
>many|14|-|TRBJ2-3|TRBV27
CASSTLGRQDTQYF
TGTGCCAGCAGTACCCTAGGACGCCAAGATACGCAGTATTTT
>many|15|TRBD1|TRBJ1-5|TRBV28
CASSPRQGNNQPQHF
TGTGCCAGCAGTCCAAGACAGGGGAACAATCAGCCCCAGCATTTT
>few|14|-|TRBJ2-1|TRBV11-2
CASSLETNYNKQFF
TGTGCCAGCAGCTTAGAGACAAACTACAATAAGCAGTTCTTC
>few|16|TRBD2|TRBJ2-1|TRBV20-1
CSATLTGTRTYNEQFF
TGCAGTGCTACGTTAACCGGGACTAGAACTTACAATGAGCAGTTCTTC
>many|15|TRBD1|TRBJ1-1|TRBV28
CASRHRDSLNTEAFF
TGTGCCAGCAGACATAGGGACAGCCTGAACACTGAAGCTTTCTTT
>-|15|-|TRBJ1-1|TRBV4-2
CASSQDLGTGAEAFF
TGTGCCAGCAGCCAAGATCTAGGCACCGGGGCTGAAGCTTTCTTT
>many|17|-|TRBJ1-5|TRBV28
CASSLREGAMGNQPQHF
TGTGCCAGCAGTCTTCGTGAGGGAGCCATGGGCAATCAGCCCCAGCATTTT
>few|16|TRBD2|TRBJ2-3|TRBV6-1
CASSTGTSGSRDTQYF
TGTGCCAGCAGCACCGGGACTAGCGGGAGTAGGGATACGCAGTATTTT
>many|14|-|TRBJ1-1|TRBV5-1
CASSYATGNTEAFF
TGCGCCAGCAGCTATGCTACAGGGAACACTGAAGCTTTCTTT
>many|14|-|TRBJ1-6|TRBV2
CASSPQGSSSPLHF
TGTGCCAGCAGTCCCCAGGGGAGTTCTTCACCCCTCCACTTT
>many|10|-|TRBJ2-3|TRBV2
CALKPDTQYF
TGTGCCCTGAAGCCAGATACGCAGTATTTT
>many|15|-|TRBJ1-1|TRBV3-1
CASSQSPSLNTEAFF
TGTGCCAGCAGCCAGTCGCCCAGTTTGAACACTGAAGCTTTCTTT
>few|13|-|TRBJ1-2|TRBV15
CATRRGSNYGYTF
TGTGCCACTAGGCGGGGTTCAAACTATGGCTACACCTTC
>few|17|TRBD2|TRBJ2-1|TRBV24-1
CATSDFPGLGTDNEQFF
TGTGCCACCAGTGATTTCCCGGGACTAGGAACGGACAATGAGCAGTTCTTC
>many|13|-|TRBJ1-2|TRBV11-2
CASSLGTIYGYTF
TGTGCCAGCAGCTTAGGCACGATCTATGGCTACACCTTC
>many|17|TRBD2|TRBJ2-1|TRBV13
CASQLSSRLAGGNEQFF
TGTGCCAGCCAGCTCTCCTCGAGGCTAGCGGGAGGGAATGAGCAGTTCTTC
>few|15|TRBD2|TRBJ2-7|TRBV28
CASSLPGGLPYEQYF
TGTGCCAGCAGTTTACCGGGGGGACTACCCTACGAGCAGTACTTC
>many|19|TRBD2|TRBJ2-1|TRBV28
CASSPGTSGRLSSYNEQFF
TGTGCCAGCAGTCCTGGGACTAGCGGGAGACTTAGCTCCTACAATGAGCAGTTCTTC
>few|16|-|TRBJ2-2|TRBV28
CASSSTMRANTGELFF
TGTGCCAGCAGTTCGACAATGAGGGCGAACACCGGGGAGCTGTTTTTT
>-|17|TRBD2|TRBJ2-2|TRBV4-2
CASSQGLAGTHTGELFF
TGTGCCAGCAGCCAAGGACTAGCGGGAACCCACACCGGGGAGCTGTTTTTT
>many|16|TRBD1|TRBJ2-7|TRBV6-5
CASSYSSGTGAYEQYF
TGTGCCAGCAGTTACTCGTCCGGGACAGGGGCCTACGAGCAGTACTTC
>many|12|-|TRBJ2-5|TRBV11-1
CASSSLRETQYF
TGTGCCAGCAGCTCTCTAAGGGAGACCCAGTACTTC
>-|13|TRBD1|TRBJ1-5|TRBV2
CASRDRHNQPQHF
TGTGCCAGCCGGGACAGGCACAATCAGCCCCAGCATTTT
>-|15|TRBD1|TRBJ1-1|TRBV20-1
CSSRDKGQGLFEAFF
TGCAGTTCTAGAGATAAGGGACAGGGACTTTTTGAAGCTTTCTTT
>few|12|-|TRBJ2-2|TRBV27
CATLSNTGELFF
TGTGCCACCCTGTCGAACACCGGGGAGCTGTTTTTT
>few|15|-|TRBJ2-3|TRBV28
CASSYLQFSTDTQYF
TGTGCCAGCAGTTACCTCCAGTTTAGCACAGATACGCAGTATTTT
>-|15|TRBD1|TRBJ1-6|TRBV6-1
CASTPDQGVRSPLHF
TGTGCCAGCACGCCGGATCAGGGGGTGCGTTCACCCCTCCACTTT
>many|15|-|TRBJ1-1|TRBV7-3
CASKRTANLNTEAFF
TGTGCCAGTAAACGGACAGCCAACTTGAACACTGAAGCTTTCTTT
>-|14|-|TRBJ2-5|TRBV7-9
CASPSRDSVVTQYF
TGTGCCAGCCCCTCCCGAGATAGCGTAGTGACCCAGTACTTC
>-|16|TRBD1|TRBJ2-7|TRBV12-3/TRBV12-4
CASSPGQGAISCEQYF
TGTGCCAGCAGCCCCGGGCAGGGGGCTATTTCCTGCGAGCAGTACTTC
>-|14|TRBD1|TRBJ2-1|TRBV24-1
CATSDLGWTGEQFF
TGTGCCACCAGTGATTTAGGCTGGACAGGGGAGCAGTTCTTC